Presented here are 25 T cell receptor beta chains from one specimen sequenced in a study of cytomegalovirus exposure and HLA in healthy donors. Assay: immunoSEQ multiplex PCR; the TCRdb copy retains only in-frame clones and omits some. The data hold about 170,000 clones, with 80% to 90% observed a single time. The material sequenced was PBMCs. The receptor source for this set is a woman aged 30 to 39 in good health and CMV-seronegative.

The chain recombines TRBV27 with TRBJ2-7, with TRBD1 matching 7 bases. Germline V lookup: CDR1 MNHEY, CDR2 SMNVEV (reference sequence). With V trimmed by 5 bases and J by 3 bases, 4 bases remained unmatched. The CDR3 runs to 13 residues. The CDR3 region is CASSLRQGYEQYF. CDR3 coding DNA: TGTGCCAGCAGTCTTCGACAGGGCTACGAGCAGTACTTC.

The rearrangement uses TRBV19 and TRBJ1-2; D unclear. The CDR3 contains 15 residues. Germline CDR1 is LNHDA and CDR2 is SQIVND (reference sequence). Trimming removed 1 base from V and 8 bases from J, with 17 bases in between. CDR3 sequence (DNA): TGTGCCAGTAGTATAGTTGCCCGGGATCTAAGGGGCTACACCTTC. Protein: CASSIVARDLRGYTF.

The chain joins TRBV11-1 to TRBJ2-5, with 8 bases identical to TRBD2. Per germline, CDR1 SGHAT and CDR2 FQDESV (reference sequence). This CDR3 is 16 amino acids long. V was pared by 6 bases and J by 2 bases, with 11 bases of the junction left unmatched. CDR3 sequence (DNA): TGTGCCAGCAGTGTAGGGACTAGTCCGCGGCAAGAGACCCAGTACTTC. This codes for CASSVGTSPRQETQYF. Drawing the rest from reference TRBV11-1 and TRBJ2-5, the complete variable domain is EAEVAQSPRYKITEKSQAVAFWCDPISGHATLYWYRQILGQGPELLVQFQDESVVDDSQLPKDRFSAERLKGVDSTLKIQPAELGDSAMYLCASSVGTSPRQETQYFGPGTRLLVL.

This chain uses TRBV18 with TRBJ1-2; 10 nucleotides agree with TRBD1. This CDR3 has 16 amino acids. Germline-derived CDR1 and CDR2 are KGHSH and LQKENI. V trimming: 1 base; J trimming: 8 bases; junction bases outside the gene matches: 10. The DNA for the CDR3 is TGTGCCAGCTCACCACTGGACAGGGGGGTCGGTTCGGGCTACACCTTC. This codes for CASSPLDRGVGSGYTF. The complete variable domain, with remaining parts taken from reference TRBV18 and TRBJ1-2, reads NAGVMQNPRHLVRRRGQEARLRCSPMKGHSHVYWYRQLPEEGLKFMVYLQKENIIDESGMPKERFSAEFPKEGPSILRIQQVVRGDSAAYFCASSPLDRGVGSGYTFGSGTRLTVV.

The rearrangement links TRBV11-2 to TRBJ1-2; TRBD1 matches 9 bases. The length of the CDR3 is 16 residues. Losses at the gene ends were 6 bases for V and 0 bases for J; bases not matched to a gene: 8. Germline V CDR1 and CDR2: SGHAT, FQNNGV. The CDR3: CASSFTGGASNYGYTF. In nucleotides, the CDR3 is TGTGCCAGCAGTTTTACAGGGGGCGCGTCTAACTATGGCTACACCTTC.

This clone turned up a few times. The CDR3 nucleotides are TGTGCCAGCAGCCAAGATCTTATGCGGGGGCGCACTGGAAACACCATATATTTT. This codes for CASSQDLMRGRTGNTIYF. The chain is built from TRBV4-2 and TRBJ1-3, with D tentatively TRBD1 (6 bases). V shed 0 bases and J shed 2 bases, with 17 bases lying between them. The germline V gene encodes CDR1 LGHNA and CDR2 YNFKEQ. The CDR3 is 18 amino acids.

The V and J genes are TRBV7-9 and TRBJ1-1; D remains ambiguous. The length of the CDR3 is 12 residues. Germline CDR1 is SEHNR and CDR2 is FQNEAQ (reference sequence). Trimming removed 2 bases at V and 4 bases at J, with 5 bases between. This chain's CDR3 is CASSLTGTEAFF. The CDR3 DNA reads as TGTGCCAGCAGCTTAACGGGCACTGAAGCTTTCTTT.

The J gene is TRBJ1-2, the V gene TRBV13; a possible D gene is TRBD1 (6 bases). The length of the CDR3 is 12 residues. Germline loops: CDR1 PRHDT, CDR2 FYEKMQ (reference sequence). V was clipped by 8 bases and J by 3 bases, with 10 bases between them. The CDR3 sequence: CASEGGDYGYTF. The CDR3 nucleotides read TGTGCCAGCGAAGGGGGGGACTATGGCTACACCTTC. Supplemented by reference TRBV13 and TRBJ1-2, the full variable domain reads AAGVIQSPRHLIKEKRETATLKCYPIPRHDTVYWYQQGPGQDPQFLISFYEKMQSDKGSIPDRFSAQQFSDYHSELNMSSLELGDSALYFCASEGGDYGYTFGSGTRLTVV.

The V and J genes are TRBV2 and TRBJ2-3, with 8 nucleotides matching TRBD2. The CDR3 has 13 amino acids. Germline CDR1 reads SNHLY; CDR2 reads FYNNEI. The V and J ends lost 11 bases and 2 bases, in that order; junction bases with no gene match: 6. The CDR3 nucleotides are TGTGCCGGATCTAGCGGGTACACAGATACGCAGTATTTT. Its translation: CAGSSGYTDTQYF.

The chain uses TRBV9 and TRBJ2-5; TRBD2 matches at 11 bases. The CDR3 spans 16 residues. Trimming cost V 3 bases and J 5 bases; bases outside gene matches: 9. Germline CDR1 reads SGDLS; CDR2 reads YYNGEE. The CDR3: CASSEYSGGAGETQYF. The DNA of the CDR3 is TGTGCCAGCAGCGAATATAGCGGGGGGGCCGGGGAGACCCAGTACTTC.

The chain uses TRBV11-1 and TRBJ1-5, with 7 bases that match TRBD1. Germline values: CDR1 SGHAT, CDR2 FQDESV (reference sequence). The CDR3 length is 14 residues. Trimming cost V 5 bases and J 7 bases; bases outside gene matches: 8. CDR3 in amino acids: CASSETGLGQPQHF. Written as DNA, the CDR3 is TGTGCCAGCAGCGAGACAGGGCTTGGACAGCCCCAGCATTTT.

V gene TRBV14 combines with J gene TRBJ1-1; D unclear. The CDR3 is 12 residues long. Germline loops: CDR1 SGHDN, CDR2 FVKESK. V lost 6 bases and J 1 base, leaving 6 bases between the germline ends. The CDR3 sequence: CASRTANTEAFF. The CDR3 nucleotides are TGTGCCAGCAGGACTGCGAACACTGAAGCTTTCTTT. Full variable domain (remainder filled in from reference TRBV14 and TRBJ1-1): EAGVTQFPSHSVIEKGQTVTLRCDPISGHDNLYWYRRVMGKEIKFLLHFVKESKQDESGMPNNRFLAERTGGTYSTLKVQPAELEDSGVYFCASRTANTEAFFGQGTRLTVV.

CDR3 region: CASSPPGDGTDTQYF. CDR3 bases: TGCGCCAGCAGCCCCCCAGGGGATGGCACAGATACGCAGTATTTT. The chain couples TRBV5-1 to TRBJ2-3; D might be TRBD1 (6 bases). Deletions cut 4 bases from V and 1 base from J, with 13 bases between. The CDR3 has 15 amino acids. Germline assignment: CDR1 SGHRS and CDR2 YFSETQ.

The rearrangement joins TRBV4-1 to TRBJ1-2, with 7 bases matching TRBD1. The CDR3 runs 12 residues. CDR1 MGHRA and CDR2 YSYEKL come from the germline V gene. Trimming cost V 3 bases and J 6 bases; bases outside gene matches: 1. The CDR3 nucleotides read TGCGCCAGCAGCCACACAGGGGATGGCTACACCTTC. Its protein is CASSHTGDGYTF.

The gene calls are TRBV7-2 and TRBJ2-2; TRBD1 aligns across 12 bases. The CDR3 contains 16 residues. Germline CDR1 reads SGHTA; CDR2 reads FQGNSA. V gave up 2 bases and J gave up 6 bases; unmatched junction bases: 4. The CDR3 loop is CASSLLGTGGSGELFF. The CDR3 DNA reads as TGTGCCAGCAGCTTACTCGGGACAGGGGGCTCCGGGGAGCTGTTTTTT.

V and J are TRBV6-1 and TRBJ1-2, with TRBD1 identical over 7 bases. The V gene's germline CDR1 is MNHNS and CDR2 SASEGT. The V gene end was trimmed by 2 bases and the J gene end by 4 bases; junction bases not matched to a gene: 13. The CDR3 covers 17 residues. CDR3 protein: CASSEWTGAKTFYGYTF. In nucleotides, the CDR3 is TGTGCCAGCAGTGAATGGACAGGCGCCAAGACCTTCTATGGCTACACCTTC.

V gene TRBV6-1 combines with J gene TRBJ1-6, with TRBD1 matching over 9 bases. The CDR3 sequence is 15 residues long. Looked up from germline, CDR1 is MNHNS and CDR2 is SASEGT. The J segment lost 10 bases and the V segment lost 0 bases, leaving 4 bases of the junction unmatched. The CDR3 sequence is CASSEAITGGSPLHF. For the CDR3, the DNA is TGTGCCAGCAGTGAAGCGATCACAGGGGGCTCACCCCTCCACTTT.

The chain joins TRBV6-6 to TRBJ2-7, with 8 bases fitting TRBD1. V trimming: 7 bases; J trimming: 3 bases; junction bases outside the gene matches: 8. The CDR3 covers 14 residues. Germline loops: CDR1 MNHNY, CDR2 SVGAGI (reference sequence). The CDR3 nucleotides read TGTGCCAGCACCCAGGGGGCCGCACTCTACGAGCAGTACTTC. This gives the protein CASTQGAALYEQYF.

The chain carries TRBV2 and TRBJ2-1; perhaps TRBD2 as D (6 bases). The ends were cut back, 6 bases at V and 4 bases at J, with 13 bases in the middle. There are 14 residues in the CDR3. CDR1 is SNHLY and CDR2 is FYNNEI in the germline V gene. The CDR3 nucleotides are TGTGCCAGCAGGACCACCCGGGGGTACAATGAGCAGTTCTTC. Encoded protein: CASRTTRGYNEQFF.

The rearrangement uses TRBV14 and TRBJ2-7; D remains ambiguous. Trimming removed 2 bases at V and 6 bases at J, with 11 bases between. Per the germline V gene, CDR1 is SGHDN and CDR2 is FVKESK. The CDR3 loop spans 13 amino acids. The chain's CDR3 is CASSQLKSSEQYF. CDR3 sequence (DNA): TGTGCCAGCAGCCAACTTAAATCTAGCGAGCAGTACTTC.

CDR3 sequence: CASRLGGTLNYEQYF. The CDR3 DNA follows: TGTGCCAGCAGACTCGGGGGGACACTCAACTACGAGCAGTACTTC. The V gene is TRBV27, the J gene TRBJ2-7; maybe TRBD2 (7 bases). This CDR3 is built from 15 residues. Germline CDR1 is MNHEY and CDR2 is SMNVEV (reference sequence). V was trimmed by 6 bases and J by 3 bases, leaving 18 bases between them.

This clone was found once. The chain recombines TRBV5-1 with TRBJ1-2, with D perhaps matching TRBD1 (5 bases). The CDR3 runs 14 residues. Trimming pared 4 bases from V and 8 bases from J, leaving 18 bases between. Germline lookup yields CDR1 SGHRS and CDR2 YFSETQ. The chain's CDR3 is CASSTLAGEEGYTF. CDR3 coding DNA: TGCGCCAGCAGCACCCTCGCGGGGGAAGAAGGCTACACCTTC.

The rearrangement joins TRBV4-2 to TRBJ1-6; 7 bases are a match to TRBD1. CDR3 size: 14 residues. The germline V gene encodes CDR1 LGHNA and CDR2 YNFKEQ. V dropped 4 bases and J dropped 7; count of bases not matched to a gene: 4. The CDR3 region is CASSLPGQNSPLHF. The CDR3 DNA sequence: TGTGCCAGCAGCCTCCCGGGACAGAATTCACCCCTCCACTTT.

The CDR3 protein is CASSLSGGTDTQYF. CDR3 sequence (DNA): TGTGCCAGCAGCCTATCGGGGGGCACAGATACGCAGTATTTT. The chain carries TRBV7-2 and TRBJ2-3, with a weak D call TRBD2 (6 bases). Per the germline V gene, CDR1 is SGHTA and CDR2 is FQGNSA. CDR3 length: 14 residues. Trimming cost V 5 bases and J 1 base, with 10 bases left between them.

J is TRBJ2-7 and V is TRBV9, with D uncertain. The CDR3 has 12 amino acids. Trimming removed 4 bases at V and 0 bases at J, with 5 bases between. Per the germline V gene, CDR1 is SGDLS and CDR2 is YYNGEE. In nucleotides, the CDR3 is TGTGCCAGCAGCCGTAGCTCCTACGAGCAGTACTTC. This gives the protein CASSRSSYEQYF. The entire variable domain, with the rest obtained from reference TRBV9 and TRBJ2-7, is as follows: DSGVTQTPKHLITATGQRVTLRCSPRSGDLSVYWYQQSLDQGLQFLIQYYNGEERAKGNILERFSAQQFPDLHSELNLSSLELGDSALYFCASSRSSYEQYFGPGTRLTVT.